Listed here are 6 T cell receptor beta chains from one sample, sequenced in a study of identical twins. TCRdb independently ran MiXCR on the 5' RACE reads; one entry per CDR3 protein. The data contain hundreds of thousands of distinct CDR3 sequences, approximately 9% of them singletons. The sample taken for sequencing was memory (CD45RO+) T cells sorted from blood. The receptor set was obtained from a woman between 18 and 30 years old in good health.

This clonotype was detected ten times or more. V usage is TRBV5-6 and J usage is TRBJ2-1, with D tentatively TRBD2 (6 bases). Trimming removed 4 bases at V and 10 bases at J, with 24 bases between. Germline assignment: CDR1 SGHDT and CDR2 YYEEEE. The CDR3 runs 16 residues. DNA for the CDR3: TGTGCCAGCAGCCCGGATCTAGCGTCCACCATGAGGGAGCAGTTCTTC. It specifies CASSPDLASTMREQFF.

This clonotype was counted a few times. The DNA of the CDR3 is TGTGCCAGCTCACCATCCCTTCGGGGCCAATCCTACAATGAGCAGTTCTTC. Its translation is CASSPSLRGQSYNEQFF. This rearrangement joins TRBV18 to TRBJ2-1; tentatively, D is TRBD1 or TRBD2 (5 bases each). The CDR3 contains 17 residues. V dropped 2 bases and J dropped 1 base, with 15 bases sitting between them. Germline V gene data show CDR1 as KGHSH and CDR2 as LQKENI.

The chain combines TRBV5-5 with TRBJ2-7; no firm D call. Germline CDR1 reads SGHKS; CDR2 reads YYEKEE (reference sequence). The CDR3 is 13 amino acids. Trimming stripped 0 bases from V and 11 bases from J, with 15 bases between. The CDR3 loop is CASSLAGSGLKYF. For the CDR3, the DNA is TGTGCCAGCAGCTTGGCCGGATCTGGGTTAAAGTACTTC.

Only a few counts were recorded for this clonotype. The genes are TRBV15 and TRBJ2-3; 10 bases line up with TRBD2. The CDR3 runs to 14 residues. CDR1 LNHNV and CDR2 YYDKDF come from the germline V gene (reference sequence). V lost 4 bases to trimming and J lost 5 bases; unmatched junction nucleotides: 3. The CDR3 loop reads CATSMRLAGDTQYF. The CDR3 DNA is TGTGCCACCAGCATGAGACTAGCGGGAGATACGCAGTATTTT.

This clonotype was detected a few times. V usage is TRBV12-3 or TRBV12-4 and J usage is TRBJ1-6; a weak D match, TRBD1 (5 bases). Trimming cost V 1 base and J 5 bases, with 9 bases left between them. The CDR3 consists of 15 residues. The CDR3 protein is CASSLGQDNNSPLHF. The CDR3 nucleotides read TGTGCCAGCAGTTTAGGGCAGGACAATAATTCACCCCTCCACTTT.

This clonotype was detected once. The V gene is TRBV10-3, the J gene TRBJ1-2, with unresolved D. The CDR3 loop spans 13 amino acids. Per germline, CDR1 ENHRY and CDR2 SYGVKD. V was pared by 10 bases and J by 5 bases, with 17 bases between. The CDR3 is CATRSGVSYGYTF. In DNA form, the CDR3 reads TGTGCCACACGATCCGGGGTGTCATATGGCTACACCTTC.